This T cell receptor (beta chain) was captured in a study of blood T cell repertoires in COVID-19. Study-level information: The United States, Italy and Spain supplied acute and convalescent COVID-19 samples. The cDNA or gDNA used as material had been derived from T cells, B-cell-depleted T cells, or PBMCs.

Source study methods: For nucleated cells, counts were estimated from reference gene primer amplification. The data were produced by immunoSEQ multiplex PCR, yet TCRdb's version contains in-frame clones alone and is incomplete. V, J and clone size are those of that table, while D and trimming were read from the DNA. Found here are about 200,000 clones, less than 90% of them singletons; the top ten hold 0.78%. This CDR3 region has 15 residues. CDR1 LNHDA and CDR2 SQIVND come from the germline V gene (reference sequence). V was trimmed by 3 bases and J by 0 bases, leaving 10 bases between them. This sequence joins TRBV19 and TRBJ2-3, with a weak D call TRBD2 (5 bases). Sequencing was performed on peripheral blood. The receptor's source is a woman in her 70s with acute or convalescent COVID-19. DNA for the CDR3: TGTGCCAGTAGTATCGTAGCGATTAGCACAGATACGCAGTATTTT. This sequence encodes CASSIVAISTDTQYF.